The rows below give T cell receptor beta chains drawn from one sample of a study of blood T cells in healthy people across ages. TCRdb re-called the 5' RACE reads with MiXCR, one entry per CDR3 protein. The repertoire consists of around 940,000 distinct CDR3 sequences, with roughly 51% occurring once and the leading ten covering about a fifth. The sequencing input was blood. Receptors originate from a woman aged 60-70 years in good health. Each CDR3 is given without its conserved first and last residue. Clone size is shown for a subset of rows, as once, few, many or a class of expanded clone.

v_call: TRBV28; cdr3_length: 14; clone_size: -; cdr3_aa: ASSLLLPRRNQPQH
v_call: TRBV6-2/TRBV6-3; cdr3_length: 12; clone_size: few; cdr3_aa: ASSYGLAVYEQY
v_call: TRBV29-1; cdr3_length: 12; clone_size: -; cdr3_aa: SVGLARSGNTQY
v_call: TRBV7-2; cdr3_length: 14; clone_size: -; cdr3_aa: ASSPLTSGLSYEQY
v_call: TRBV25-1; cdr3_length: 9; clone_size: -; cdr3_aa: ASRNSDTQY
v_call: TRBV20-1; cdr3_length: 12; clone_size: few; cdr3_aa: SAGPPRGGYEQY
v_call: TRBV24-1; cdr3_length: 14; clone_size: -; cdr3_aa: ATSDFGPRGSDTQY
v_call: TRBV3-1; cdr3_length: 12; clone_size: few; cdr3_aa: ASSNRGGSYEQY
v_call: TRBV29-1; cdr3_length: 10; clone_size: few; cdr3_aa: SGWTGLNEQF
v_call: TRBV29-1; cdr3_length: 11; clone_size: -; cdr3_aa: STARESGYGYT
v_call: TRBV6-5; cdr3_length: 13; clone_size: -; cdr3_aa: ASSYSEGVGDTQY
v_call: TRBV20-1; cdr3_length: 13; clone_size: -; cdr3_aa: SAITIPGGGETQY
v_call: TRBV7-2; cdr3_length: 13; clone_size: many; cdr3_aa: ASSLRHRDQETQY
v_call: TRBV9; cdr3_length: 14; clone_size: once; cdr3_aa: ASSVEGKRSRYEQY
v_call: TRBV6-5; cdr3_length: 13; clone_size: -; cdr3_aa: ASSRDRTSNQPQH
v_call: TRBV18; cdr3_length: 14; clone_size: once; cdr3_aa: ASSPSGARTQETQY
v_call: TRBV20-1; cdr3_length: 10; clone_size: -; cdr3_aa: SAPGGRDTQY
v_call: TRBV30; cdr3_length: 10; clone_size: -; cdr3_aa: AWSVFGNTIY
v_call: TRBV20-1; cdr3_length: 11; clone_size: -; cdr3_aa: SASFRSGWEQF
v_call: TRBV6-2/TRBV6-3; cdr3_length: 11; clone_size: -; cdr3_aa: ASSDYVSSEQF
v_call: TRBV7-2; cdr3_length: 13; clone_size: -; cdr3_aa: ASSPGTAIGETQY
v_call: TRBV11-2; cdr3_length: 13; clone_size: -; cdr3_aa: ASSPIDRNNYGYT
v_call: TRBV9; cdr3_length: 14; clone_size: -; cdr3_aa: ASSPGGPNSNQPQH
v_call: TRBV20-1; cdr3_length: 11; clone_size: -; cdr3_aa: SARAPQSYEQY
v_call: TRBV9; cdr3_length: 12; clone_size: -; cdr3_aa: ASSVQDNSYEQY
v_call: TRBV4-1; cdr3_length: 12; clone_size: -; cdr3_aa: ASSVGLAGDTQY
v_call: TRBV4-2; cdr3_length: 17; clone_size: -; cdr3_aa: ASSQSGPEGPSDTNTQY
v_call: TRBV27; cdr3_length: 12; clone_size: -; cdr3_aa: ASRPGTGYHEQF
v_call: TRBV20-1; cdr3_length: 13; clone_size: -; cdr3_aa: SASPSGRSTDTQY
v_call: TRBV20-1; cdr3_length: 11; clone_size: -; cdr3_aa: SARKAGVDEQF
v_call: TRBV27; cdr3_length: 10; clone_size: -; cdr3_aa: ASSVPLGTQY
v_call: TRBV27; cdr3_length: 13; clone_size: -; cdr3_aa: ASSLVWGWVREQY
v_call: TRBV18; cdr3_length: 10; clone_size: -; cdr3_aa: ASSLGQGVLF
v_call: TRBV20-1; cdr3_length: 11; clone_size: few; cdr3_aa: SASTRFSGEQF
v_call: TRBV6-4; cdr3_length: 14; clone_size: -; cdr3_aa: ASSTAQGAGMNEQF
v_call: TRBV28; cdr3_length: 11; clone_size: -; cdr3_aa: ASKGGVGNEQY
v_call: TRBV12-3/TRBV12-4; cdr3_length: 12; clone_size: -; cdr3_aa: ASSFSQRTDEQY
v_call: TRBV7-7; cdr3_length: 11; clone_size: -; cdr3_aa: ASSVTPNNEQF
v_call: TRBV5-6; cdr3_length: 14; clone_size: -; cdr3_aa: ASSLWARTNNQPQH
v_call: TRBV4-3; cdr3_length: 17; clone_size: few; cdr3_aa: ASSQDYGTGGAGANVLT
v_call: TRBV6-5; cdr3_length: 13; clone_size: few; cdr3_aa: ASRPASVGANVLT
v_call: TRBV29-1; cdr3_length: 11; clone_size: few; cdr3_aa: SVDPGTGYGYT
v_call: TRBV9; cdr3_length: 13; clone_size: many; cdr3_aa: ASSNQGLADYEQY
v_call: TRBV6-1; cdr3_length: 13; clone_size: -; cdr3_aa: ASSEYSNPVATQY
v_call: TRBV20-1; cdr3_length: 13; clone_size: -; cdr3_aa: SARRGQGPFYEQY
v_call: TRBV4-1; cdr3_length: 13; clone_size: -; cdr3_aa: ASSQDQPGIYEQY
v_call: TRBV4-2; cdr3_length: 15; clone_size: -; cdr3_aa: ASSQDGGTTYQETQY
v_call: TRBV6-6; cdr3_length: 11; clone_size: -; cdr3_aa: ASAPPSSHEQY
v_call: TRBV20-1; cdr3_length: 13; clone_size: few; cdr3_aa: SASRTSGITDTQY